The 6 T cell receptor beta chains in this list originate from one sample, sequenced in a study of T-cell memory formation after mild COVID-19. TCRdb re-derived calls from the 5' RACE reads in MiXCR, one entry per CDR3 protein. The data contain approximately 300,000 distinct CDR3 sequences, approximately 15% of them singletons. Sequenced material: PBMCs or a T cell subset sorted from them (not recorded which). These receptor sequences come from a man between 18 and 29 years old who had mild COVID-19 (a few samples of this study predate the infection). Cell type and time point are not known.

Only a few counts were recorded for this clonotype. The rearrangement joins TRBV5-6 to TRBJ2-5; D gene uncertain. In germline, CDR1 is SGHDT, CDR2 YYEEEE. V gave up 5 bases and J gave up 3 bases, with 11 bases separating them. The CDR3 covers 13 residues. CDR3 DNA: TGTGCCAGCAGTTTCGGGTCTAAAGAGACCCAGTACTTC. Its translation is CASSFGSKETQYF.

At least ten counts were recorded for this clonotype. V usage is TRBV7-2 and J usage is TRBJ1-1; D gene ambiguous. The CDR3 contains 14 residues. Trimming shortened V by 1 base and J by 6 bases, and 12 bases separated the two germline ends. Per the germline V gene, CDR1 is SGHTA and CDR2 is FQGNSA. CDR3 bases: TGTGCCAGCAGCTTAGAACGCCTTGAGTCTGAAGCTTTCTTT. Encoded protein: CASSLERLESEAFF.

This chain uses TRBV5-1 with TRBJ1-5; tentatively, D is TRBD1 (6 bases). Germline lookup yields CDR1 SGHRS and CDR2 YFSETQ. Trimming took off 3 bases at V and 5 bases at J, with 15 bases between the two ends. The CDR3 has 15 residues. The CDR3 protein is CASSSTGQFDQPQHF. The CDR3 DNA follows: TGCGCCAGCAGCTCGACCGGACAGTTTGATCAGCCCCAGCATTTT.

There are a few counts of this clonotype. The chain employs TRBV28 and TRBJ2-5; perhaps TRBD1 as D (5 bases). The germline V gene has CDR1 MDHEN and CDR2 SYDVKM. Trimming removed 3 bases from V and 1 base from J, with 12 bases in between. The CDR3 length is 15 residues. The CDR3 loop is CASSFLRTSQETQYF. The CDR3 DNA sequence: TGTGCCAGCAGTTTCTTGAGGACAAGCCAAGAGACCCAGTACTTC.

The chain joins TRBV5-1 to TRBJ1-1; possibly TRBD1 for D (6 bases). Per the germline V gene, CDR1 is SGHRS and CDR2 is YFSETQ. This CDR3 region has 14 residues. Trimming cost V 5 bases and J 6 bases, with 17 bases left between them. As DNA, the CDR3 is TGCGCCAGCAGAGCCGAGACAGGCCTTTCTGAAGCTTTCTTT. Translated: CASRAETGLSEAFF. Drawing the rest from reference TRBV5-1 and TRBJ1-1, the complete variable domain is KAGVTQTPRYLIKTRGQQVTLSCSPISGHRSVSWYQQTPGQGLQFLFEYFSETQRNKGNFPGRFSGRQFSNSRSEMNVSTLELGDSALYLCASRAETGLSEAFFGQGTRLTVV.

V and J are TRBV12-5 and TRBJ1-1; TRBD1 is a possible D gene (6 bases). CDR3 length: 13 residues. Germline CDR1 is LGHNT and CDR2 is FRNRAP. Trimming stripped 2 bases from V and 10 bases from J, with 14 bases between. The DNA for the CDR3 is TGTGCTAGTGGTTTGACCCAGGGGAGTCGAGCTTTCTTT. This gives the protein CASGLTQGSRAFF.